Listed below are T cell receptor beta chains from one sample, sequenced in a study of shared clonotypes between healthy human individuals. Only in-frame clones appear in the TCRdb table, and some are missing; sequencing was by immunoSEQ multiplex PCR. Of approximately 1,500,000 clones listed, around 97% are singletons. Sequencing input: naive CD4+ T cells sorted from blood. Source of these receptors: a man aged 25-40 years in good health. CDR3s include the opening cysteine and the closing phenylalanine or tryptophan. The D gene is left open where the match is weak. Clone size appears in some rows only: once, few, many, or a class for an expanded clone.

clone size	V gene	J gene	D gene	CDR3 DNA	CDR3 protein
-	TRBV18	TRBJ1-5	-	TGTGCCAGCTCACCACAATATGATCAGCCCCAGCATTTT	CASSPQYDQPQHF
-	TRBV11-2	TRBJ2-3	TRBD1	TGTGCCAGCAGCATGGGACAGGGGGACACAGATACGCAGTATTTT	CASSMGQGDTDTQYF
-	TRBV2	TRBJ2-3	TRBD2	TGTGCCAGCAGTCTAGCGGGAGGCTTAGCGGATACGCAGTATTTT	CASSLAGGLADTQYF
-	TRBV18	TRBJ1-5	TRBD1	TGTGCCAGCTCACCGGGTAGGACAGGGGGCGGCAATCAGCCCCAGCATTTT	CASSPGRTGGGNQPQHF
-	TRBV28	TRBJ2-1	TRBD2	TGTGCCAGCAGTACAGTTAGCGGGAGTAGTTCGAGATACAATGAGCAGTTCTTC	CASSTVSGSSSRYNEQFF
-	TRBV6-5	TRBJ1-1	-	TGTGCCAGCAGTTATCATCAGGGCGGACGGAACACTGAAGCTTTCTTT	CASSYHQGGRNTEAFF
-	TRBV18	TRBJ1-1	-	TGTGCCAGCTCAACGACAGCGAACACTGAAGCTTTCTTT	CASSTTANTEAFF
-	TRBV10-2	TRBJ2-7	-	TGCGCCAGCACCCCGTCAGGCCGCAGTTCCTACGAGCAGTACTTC	CASTPSGRSSYEQYF
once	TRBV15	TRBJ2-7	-	TGTGCCACCAGCAGAGAAGGCGAGCAGTACTTC	CATSREGEQYF
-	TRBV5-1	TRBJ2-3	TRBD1	TGCGCCAGCAGCTCCGACAGGGGAGGAGCAGATACGCAGTATTTT	CASSSDRGGADTQYF
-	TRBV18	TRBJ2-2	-	TGTGCCAGCTCACCTTTTCGGACAAAAATCGCCGGGGAGCTGTTTTTT	CASSPFRTKIAGELFF
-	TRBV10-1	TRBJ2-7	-	TGCGCCAGCAGTACCGGACCCTACGAGCAGTACTTC	CASSTGPYEQYF
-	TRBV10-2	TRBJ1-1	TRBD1	TGCGCCAGCAGATCACAGGGGGCGACCACTGAAGCTTTCTTT	CASRSQGATTEAFF
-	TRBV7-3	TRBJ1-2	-	TGTGCCAGCAGCTTAGATCATACTAACTATGGCTACACCTTC	CASSLDHTNYGYTF
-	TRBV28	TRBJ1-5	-	TGTGCCAGCACCTCTAACCCCAATAGCAATCAGCCCCAGCATTTT	CASTSNPNSNQPQHF
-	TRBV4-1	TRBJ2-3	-	TGCGCCAGCAGCCAAGATTCCACCCTGGATACGCAGTATTTT	CASSQDSTLDTQYF